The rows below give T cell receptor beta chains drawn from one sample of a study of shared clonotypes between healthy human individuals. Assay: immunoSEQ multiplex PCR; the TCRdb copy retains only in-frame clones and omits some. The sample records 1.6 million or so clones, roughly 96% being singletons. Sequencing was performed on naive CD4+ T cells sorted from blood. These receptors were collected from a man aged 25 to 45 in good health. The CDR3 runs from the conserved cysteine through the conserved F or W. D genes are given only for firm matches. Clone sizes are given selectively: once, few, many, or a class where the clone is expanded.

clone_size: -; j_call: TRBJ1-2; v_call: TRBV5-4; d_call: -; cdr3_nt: TGTGCCAGCAGTTCTTTCAGGGCTGGCTACACCTTC; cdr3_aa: CASSSFRAGYTF
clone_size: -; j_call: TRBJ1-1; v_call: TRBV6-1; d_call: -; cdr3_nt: TGTGCCAGCAGTGAAACAGGCCGGAACACTGAAGCTTTCTTT; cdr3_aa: CASSETGRNTEAFF
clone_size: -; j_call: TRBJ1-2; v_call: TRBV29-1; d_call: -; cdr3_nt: TGCAGCGTTGCGGAGTTCGCGGCTCTTTCACCGAGTGGCTACACCTTC; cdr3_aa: CSVAEFAALSPSGYTF
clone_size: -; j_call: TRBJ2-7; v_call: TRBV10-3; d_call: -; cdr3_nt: TGTGCCACCACGGGTCAGACCTACGAGCAGTACTTC; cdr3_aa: CATTGQTYEQYF
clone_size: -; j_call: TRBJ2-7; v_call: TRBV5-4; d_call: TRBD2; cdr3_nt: TGTGCCAGCAGCATTAGCGGGAGCGCAGCCCACGAGCAGTACTTC; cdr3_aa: CASSISGSAAHEQYF
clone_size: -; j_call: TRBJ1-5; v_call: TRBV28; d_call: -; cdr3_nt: TGTGCCAGCAGTTTAGGGACGGTAGGTAATCAGCCCCAGCATTTT; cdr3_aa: CASSLGTVGNQPQHF
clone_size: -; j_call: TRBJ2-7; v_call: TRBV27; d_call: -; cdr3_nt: TGTGCCAGCAGTTTAATAGGGAGGTCCTACGAGCAGTACTTC; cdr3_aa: CASSLIGRSYEQYF
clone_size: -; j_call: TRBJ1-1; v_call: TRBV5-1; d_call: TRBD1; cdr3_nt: TGCGCCAGCAGCCTATCTACAGGGGCCATGAACACTGAAGCTTTCTTT; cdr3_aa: CASSLSTGAMNTEAFF
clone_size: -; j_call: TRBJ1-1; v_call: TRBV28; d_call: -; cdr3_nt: TGTGCCAGCAGTCCTATCCCCGTGAACACTGAAGCTTTCTTT; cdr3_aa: CASSPIPVNTEAFF
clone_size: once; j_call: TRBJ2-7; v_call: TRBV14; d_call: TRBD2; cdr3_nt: TGTGCCAGCAGCCGAGTAGCGGGCTTCGAAACCTACGAGCAGTACTTC; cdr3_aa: CASSRVAGFETYEQYF
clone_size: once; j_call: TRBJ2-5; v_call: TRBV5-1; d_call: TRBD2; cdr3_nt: TGCGCCAGCAGCTTGGCGGGGGGAGAGACCCAGTACTTC; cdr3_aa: CASSLAGGETQYF
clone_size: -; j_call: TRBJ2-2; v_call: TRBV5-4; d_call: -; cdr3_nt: TGTGCCAGCAGCTTGAATTCCGGGGAGCTGTTTTTT; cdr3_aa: CASSLNSGELFF
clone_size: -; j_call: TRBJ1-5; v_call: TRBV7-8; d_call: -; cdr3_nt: TGTGCCAGCAGCTTAGCATTCAGGGGCGGGAATCAGCCCCAGCATTTT; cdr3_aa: CASSLAFRGGNQPQHF
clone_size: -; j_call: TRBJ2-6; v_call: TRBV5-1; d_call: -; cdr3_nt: TGCGCCAGCAGCTTACGGCTACCAAGCTCTGGGGCCAACGTCCTGACTTTC; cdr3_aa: CASSLRLPSSGANVLTF
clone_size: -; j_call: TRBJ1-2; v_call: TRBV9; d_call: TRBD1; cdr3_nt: TGTGCCAGCAGCCCGACAGGGGTGGGCGCCTATGGCTACACCTTC; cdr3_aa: CASSPTGVGAYGYTF
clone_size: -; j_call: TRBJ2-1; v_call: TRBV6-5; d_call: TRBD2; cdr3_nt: TGTGCCAGCAGAGGGACTAGCGGGAGGAATGAGCAGTTCTTC; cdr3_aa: CASRGTSGRNEQFF
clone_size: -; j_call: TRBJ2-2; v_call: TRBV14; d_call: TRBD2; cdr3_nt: TGTGCCAGCAGCGGCGGGGGCACCGGGGAGCTGTTTTTT; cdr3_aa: CASSGGGTGELFF
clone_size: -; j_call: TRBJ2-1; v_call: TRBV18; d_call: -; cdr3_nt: TGTGCCAGCTCCCCAGGGCATTCTTCCTACAATGAGCAGTTCTTC; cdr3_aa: CASSPGHSSYNEQFF
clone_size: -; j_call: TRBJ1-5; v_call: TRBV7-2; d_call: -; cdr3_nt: TGTGCCAGCAGCTTTGGGGATAATCAGCCCCAGCATTTT; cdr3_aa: CASSFGDNQPQHF
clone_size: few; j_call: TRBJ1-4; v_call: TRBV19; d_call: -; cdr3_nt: TGTGCCAGTAGTGGTGGTAGTGAAAAACTGTTTTTT; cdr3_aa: CASSGGSEKLFF
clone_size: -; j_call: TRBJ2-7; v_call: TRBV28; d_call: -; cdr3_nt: TGTGCCAGCAGTTTCCAGGGAGCCTACGAGCAGTACTTC; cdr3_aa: CASSFQGAYEQYF
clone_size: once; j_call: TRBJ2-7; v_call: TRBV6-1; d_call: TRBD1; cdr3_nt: TGTGCCAGCCGGGACAGAGTCAACGAGCAGTACTTC; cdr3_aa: CASRDRVNEQYF
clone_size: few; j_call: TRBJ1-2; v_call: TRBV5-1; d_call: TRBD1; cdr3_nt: TGCGCCAGCAGCTTTGACAGGGACGGCTACACCTTC; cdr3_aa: CASSFDRDGYTF
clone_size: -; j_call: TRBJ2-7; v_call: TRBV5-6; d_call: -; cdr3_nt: TGTGCCAGCAGCTTGGATCCAACTTACGAGCAGTACTTC; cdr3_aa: CASSLDPTYEQYF
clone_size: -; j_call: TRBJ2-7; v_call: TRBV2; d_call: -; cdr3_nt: TGTGCCAGCAGTGAAGGTAGGGGCAGGGGCTACGAGCAGTACTTC; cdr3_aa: CASSEGRGRGYEQYF
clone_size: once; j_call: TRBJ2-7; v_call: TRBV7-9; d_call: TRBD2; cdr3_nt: TGTGCCAGCAGCACAATCGGTAGCGGGTCTTTTTTTTCCTACGAGCAGTACTTC; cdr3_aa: CASSTIGSGSFFSYEQYF
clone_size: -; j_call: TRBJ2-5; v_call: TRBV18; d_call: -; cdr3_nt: TGTGCCAGCTCACCACTCTATCAGGAGACCCAGTACTTC; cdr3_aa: CASSPLYQETQYF
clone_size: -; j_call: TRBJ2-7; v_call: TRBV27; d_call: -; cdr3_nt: TGTGCCAGCAGTTTCCGGGGGATGGGACGCGAGCAGTACTTC; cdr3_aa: CASSFRGMGREQYF
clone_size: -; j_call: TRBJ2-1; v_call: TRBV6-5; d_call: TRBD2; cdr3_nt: TGTGCCAGCAGCCCTCGGACTAGGACTGTCGAGCAGTTCTTC; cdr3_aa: CASSPRTRTVEQFF
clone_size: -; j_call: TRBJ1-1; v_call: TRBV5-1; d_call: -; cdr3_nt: TGCGCCAGCAGCTTGGGGTTCGGCCTCATGAACACTGAAGCTTTCTTT; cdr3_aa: CASSLGFGLMNTEAFF
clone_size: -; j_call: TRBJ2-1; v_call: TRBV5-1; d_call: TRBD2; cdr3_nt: TGCGCCAGCTCTGTCGGCGGGAGGGGTTCCTACAATGAGCAGTTCTTC; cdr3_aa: CASSVGGRGSYNEQFF
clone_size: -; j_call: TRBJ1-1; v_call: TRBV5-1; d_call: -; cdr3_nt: TGCGCCAGCAGCTCGCGAGGTGAGAACACTGAAGCTTTCTTT; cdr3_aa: CASSSRGENTEAFF
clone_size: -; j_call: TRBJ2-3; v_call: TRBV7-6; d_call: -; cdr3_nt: TGTGCCAGCAGCTCCACAACCACAGATACGCAGTATTTT; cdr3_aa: CASSSTTTDTQYF
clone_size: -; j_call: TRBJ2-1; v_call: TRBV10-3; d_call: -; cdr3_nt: TGTGCCATCAGTGTGAGGGACAACTACAATGAGCAGTTCTTC; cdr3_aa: CAISVRDNYNEQFF
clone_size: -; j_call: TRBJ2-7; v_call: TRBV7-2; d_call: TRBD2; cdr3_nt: TGTGCCAGCAGCCCCGGACTAGTTGGCGAGCAGTACTTC; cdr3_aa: CASSPGLVGEQYF
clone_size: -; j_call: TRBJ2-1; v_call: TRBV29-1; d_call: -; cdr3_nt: TGCAGCGTTTTCCGGTTAGCGGAAGACAATGAGCAGTTCTTC; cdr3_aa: CSVFRLAEDNEQFF
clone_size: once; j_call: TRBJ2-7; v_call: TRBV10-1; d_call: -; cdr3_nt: TGCGCCAGCAGCCTGCTAGGCTCCTACGAGCAGTACTTC; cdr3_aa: CASSLLGSYEQYF
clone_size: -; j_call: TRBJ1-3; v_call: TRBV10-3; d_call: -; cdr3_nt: TGTGCCATCAGTGTTCCAGGGGCTGGAAACACCATATATTTT; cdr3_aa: CAISVPGAGNTIYF
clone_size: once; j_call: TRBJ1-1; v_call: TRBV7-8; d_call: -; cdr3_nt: TGTGCCAGCAGCTTAGCGGGGAAGAACACTGAAGCTTTCTTT; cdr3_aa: CASSLAGKNTEAFF
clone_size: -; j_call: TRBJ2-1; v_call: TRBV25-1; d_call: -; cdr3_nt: TGTGCCAGCAGTGAATCGGCTAGCCTAGTCTATGAGCAGTTCTTC; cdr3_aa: CASSESASLVYEQFF
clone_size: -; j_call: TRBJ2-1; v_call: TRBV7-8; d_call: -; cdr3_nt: TGTGCCAGCAGCCCCCGAGAGCCTCTCTCCTACAATGAGCAGTTCTTC; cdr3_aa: CASSPREPLSYNEQFF
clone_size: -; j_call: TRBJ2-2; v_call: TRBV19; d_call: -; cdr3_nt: TGTGCCAGTACTCATCTTGACACCGGGGAGCTGTTTTTT; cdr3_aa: CASTHLDTGELFF
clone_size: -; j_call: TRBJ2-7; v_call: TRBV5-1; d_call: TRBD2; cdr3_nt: TGCGCCAGCAGCTTGGAACTTGGCGGGAGAACCTACGAGCAGTACTTC; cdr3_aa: CASSLELGGRTYEQYF
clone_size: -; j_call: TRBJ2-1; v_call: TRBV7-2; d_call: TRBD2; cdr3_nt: TGTGCCAGCAGCTACGGAGGGCTAGCGGGAGGCAATGAGCAGTTCTTC; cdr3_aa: CASSYGGLAGGNEQFF
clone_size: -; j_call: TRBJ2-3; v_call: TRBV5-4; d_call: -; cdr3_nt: TGTGCCAGCAGCTTGGACAGGCTCCACTACACAGATACGCAGTATTTT; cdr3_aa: CASSLDRLHYTDTQYF
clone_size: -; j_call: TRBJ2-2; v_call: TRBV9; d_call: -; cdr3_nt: TGTGCCAGCAGCATAGGACAGGGACTAAACACCGGGGAGCTGTTTTTT; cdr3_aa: CASSIGQGLNTGELFF
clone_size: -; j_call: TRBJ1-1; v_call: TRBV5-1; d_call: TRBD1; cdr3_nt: TGCGCCAGCAGCGAAGACAGGGGTGTCTCGAACACTGAAGCTTTCTTT; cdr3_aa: CASSEDRGVSNTEAFF
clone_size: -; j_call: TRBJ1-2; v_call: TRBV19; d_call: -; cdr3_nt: TGTGCCAGTTCTTTCGCCTTTGGGAACTATGGCTACACCTTC; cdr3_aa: CASSFAFGNYGYTF
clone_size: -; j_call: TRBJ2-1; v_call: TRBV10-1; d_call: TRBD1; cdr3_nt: TGCGCCAGCAGTTGGAGACAGGGATCTGGAACGACCTACAATGAGCAGTTCTTC; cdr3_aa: CASSWRQGSGTTYNEQFF